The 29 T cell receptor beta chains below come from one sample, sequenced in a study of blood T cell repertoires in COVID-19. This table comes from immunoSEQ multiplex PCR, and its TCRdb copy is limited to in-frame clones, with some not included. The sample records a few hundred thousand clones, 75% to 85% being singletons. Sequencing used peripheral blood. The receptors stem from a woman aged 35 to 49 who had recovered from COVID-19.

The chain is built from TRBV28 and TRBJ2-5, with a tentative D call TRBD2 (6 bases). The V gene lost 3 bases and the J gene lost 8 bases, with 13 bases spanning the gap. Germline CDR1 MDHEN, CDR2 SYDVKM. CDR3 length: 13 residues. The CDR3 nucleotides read TGTGCCAGCAGTTTTTCGGGAGCCATCACCCAGTACTTC. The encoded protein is CASSFSGAITQYF.

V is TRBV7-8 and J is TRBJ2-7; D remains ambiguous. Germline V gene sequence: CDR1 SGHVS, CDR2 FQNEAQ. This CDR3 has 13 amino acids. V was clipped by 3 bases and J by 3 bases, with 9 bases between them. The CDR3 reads CASSFYSRYEQYF. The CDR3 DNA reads TGTGCCAGCAGCTTTTACTCCCGCTACGAGCAGTACTTC.

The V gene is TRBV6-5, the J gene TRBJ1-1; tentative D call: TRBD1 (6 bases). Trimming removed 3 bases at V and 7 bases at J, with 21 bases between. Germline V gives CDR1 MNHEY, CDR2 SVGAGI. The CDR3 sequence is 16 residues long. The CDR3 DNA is TGTGCCAGCAGTTATGCCCGAAGACCAGACAGGAGTGAAGCTTTCTTT. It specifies CASSYARRPDRSEAFF.

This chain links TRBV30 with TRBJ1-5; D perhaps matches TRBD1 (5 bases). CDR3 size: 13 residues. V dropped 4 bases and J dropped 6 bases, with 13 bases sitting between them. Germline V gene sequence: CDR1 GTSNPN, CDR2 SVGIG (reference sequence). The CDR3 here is CAWNGGVGQPQHF. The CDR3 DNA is TGTGCCTGGAACGGGGGGGTAGGTCAGCCCCAGCATTTT.

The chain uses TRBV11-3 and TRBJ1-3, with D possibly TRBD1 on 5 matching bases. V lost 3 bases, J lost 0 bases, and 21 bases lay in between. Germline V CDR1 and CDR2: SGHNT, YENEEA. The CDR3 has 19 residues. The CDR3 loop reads CASSFYYPVQVDSGNTIYF. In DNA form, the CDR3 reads TGTGCCAGCAGCTTTTATTATCCCGTACAGGTCGACTCTGGAAACACCATATATTTT.

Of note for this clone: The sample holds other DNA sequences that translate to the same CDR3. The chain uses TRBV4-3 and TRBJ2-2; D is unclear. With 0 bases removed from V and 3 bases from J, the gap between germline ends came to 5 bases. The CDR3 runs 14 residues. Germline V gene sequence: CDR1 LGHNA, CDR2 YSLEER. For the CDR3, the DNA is TGCGCCAGCAGCCAAGATCGGTACACCGGGGAGCTGTTTTTT. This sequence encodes CASSQDRYTGELFF.

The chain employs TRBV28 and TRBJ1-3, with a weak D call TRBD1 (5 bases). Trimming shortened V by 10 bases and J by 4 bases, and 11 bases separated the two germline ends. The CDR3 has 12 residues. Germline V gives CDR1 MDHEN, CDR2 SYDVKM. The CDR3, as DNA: TGTGCCACTTCGACAGCGGGAAACACCATATATTTT. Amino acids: CATSTAGNTIYF.

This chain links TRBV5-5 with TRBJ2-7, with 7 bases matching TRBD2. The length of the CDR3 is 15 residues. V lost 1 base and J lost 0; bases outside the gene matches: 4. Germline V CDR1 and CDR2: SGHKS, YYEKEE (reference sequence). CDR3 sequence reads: CASSLTSANSYEQYF. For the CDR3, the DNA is TGTGCCAGCAGCTTGACTAGCGCGAACTCCTACGAGCAGTACTTC.

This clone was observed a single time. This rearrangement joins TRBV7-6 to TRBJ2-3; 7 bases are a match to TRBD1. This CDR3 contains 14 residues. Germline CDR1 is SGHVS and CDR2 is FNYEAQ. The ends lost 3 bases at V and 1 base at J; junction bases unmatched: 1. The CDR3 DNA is TGTGCCAGCAGCTTTGGGACAGGCACAGATACGCAGTATTTT. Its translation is CASSFGTGTDTQYF.

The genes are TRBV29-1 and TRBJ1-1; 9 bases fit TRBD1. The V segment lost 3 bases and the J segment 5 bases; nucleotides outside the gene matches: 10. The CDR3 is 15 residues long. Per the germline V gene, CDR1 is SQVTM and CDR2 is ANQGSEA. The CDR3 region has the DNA TGCAGCGTTGACACAGGGGGCGGGGGAGGAACTGAAGCTTTCTTT. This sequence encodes CSVDTGGGGGTEAFF. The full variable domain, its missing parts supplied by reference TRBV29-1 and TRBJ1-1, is SAVISQKPSRDICQRGTSLTIQCQVDSQVTMMFWYRQQPGQSLTLIATANQGSEATYESGFVIDKFPISRPNLTFSTLTVSNMSPEDSSIYLCSVDTGGGGGTEAFFGQGTRLTVV.

DNA for the CDR3: TGTGCCAGCAGCTTAGAATACGGCGGGGCTCAAGAGACCCAGTACTTC. Protein sequence: CASSLEYGGAQETQYF. This sequence joins TRBV11-3 and TRBJ2-5, with a tentative D call TRBD2 (6 bases). The CDR3 covers 16 residues. Germline lookup yields CDR1 SGHNT and CDR2 YENEEA. Trimming shortened V by 0 bases and J by 2 bases, and 13 bases separated the two germline ends. The full variable domain, in which reference TRBV11-3 and TRBJ2-5 provide the parts outside the CDR3, is EAGVVQSPRYKIIEKKQPVAFWCNPISGHNTLYWYLQNLGQGPELLIRYENEEAVDDSQLPKDRFSAERLKGVDSTLKIQPAELGDSAVYLCASSLEYGGAQETQYFGPGTRLLVL.

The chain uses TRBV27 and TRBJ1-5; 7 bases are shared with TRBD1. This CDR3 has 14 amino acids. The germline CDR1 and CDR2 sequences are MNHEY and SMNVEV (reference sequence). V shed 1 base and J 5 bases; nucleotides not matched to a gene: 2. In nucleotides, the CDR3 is TGTGCCAGCAGTTTATACAGGGGAGATCAGCCCCAGCATTTT. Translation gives CASSLYRGDQPQHF.

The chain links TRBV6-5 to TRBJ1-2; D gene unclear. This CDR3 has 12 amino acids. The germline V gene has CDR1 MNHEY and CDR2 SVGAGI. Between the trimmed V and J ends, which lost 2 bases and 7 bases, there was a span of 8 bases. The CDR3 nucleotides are TGTGCCAGCAGTTACGGGAGAAGTGGCTACACCTTC. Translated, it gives CASSYGRSGYTF.

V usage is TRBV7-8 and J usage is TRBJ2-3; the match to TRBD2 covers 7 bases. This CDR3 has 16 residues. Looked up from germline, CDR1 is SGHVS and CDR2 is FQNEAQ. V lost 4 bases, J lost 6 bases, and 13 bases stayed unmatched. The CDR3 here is CASSWPGGGLEDTQYF. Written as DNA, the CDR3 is TGTGCCAGCAGCTGGCCTGGCGGGGGACTTGAGGATACGCAGTATTTT. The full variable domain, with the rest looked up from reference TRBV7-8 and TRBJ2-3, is GAGVSQSPRYKVAKRGQDVALRCDPISGHVSLFWYQQALGQGPEFLTYFQNEAQLDKSGLPSDRFFAERPEGSVSTLKIQRTQQEDSAVYLCASSWPGGGLEDTQYFGPGTRLTVL.

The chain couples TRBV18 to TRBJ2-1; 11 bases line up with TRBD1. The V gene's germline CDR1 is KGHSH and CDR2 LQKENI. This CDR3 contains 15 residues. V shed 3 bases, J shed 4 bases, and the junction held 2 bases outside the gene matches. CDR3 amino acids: CASSPGTGGYNEQFF. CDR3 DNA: TGTGCCAGCTCACCTGGGACAGGGGGTTACAATGAGCAGTTCTTC. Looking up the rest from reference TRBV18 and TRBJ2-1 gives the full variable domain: NAGVMQNPRHLVRRRGQEARLRCSPMKGHSHVYWYRQLPEEGLKFMVYLQKENIIDESGMPKERFSAEFPKEGPSILRIQQVVRGDSAAYFCASSPGTGGYNEQFFGPGTRLTVL.

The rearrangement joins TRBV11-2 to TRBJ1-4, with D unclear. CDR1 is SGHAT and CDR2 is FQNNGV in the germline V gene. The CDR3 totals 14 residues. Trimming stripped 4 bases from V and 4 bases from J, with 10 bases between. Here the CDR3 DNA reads TGTGCCAGCAGCTATCGAGCTCATAATGAAAAACTGTTTTTT. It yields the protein CASSYRAHNEKLFF.

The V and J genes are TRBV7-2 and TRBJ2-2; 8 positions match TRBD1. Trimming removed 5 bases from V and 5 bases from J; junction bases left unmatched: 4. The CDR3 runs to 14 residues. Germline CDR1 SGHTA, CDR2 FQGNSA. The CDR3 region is CASSLDRGTGELFF. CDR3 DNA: TGTGCCAGCAGCCTCGACAGGGGAACCGGGGAGCTGTTTTTT.

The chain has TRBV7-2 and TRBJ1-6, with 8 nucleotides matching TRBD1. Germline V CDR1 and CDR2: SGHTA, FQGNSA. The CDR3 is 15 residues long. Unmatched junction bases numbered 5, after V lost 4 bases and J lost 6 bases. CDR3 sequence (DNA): TGTGCCAGCAGCTGGGGACAGGAACTTAATTCACCCCTCCACTTT. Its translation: CASSWGQELNSPLHF.

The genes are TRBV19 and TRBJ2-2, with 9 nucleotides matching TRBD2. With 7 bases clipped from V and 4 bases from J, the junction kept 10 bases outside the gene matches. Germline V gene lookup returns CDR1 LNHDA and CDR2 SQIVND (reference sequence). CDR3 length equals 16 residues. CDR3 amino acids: CASTPVAGDGTGELFF. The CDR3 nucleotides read TGTGCCAGTACCCCCGTAGCGGGGGATGGCACCGGGGAGCTGTTTTTT.

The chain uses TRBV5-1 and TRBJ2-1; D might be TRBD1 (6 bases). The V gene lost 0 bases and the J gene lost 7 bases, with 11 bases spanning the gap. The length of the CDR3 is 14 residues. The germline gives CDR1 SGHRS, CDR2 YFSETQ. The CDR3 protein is CASSLDGGRNEQFF. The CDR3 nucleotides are TGCGCCAGCAGCTTGGATGGGGGCCGGAATGAGCAGTTCTTC.

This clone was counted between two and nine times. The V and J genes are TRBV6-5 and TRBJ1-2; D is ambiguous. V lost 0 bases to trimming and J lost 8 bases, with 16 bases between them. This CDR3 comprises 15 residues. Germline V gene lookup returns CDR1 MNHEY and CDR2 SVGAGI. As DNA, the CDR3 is TGTGCCAGCAGTTACTCGACGGGGTCGGGCACGGGCTACACCTTC. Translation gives CASSYSTGSGTGYTF.

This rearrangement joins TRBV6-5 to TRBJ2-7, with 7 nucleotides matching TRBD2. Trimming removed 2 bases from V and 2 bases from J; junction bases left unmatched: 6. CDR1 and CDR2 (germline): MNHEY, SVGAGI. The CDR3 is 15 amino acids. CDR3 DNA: TGTGCCAGCAGTTACGAGTGGGGAGGGGCCTACGAGCAGTACTTC. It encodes CASSYEWGGAYEQYF.

CDR3 region: CASSPTGAEQFF. The CDR3 DNA sequence: TGTGCCAGCTCACCGACAGGAGCTGAGCAGTTCTTC. The V and J genes are TRBV18 and TRBJ2-1, with D perhaps TRBD1 (6 bases). Germline CDR1 is KGHSH and CDR2 is LQKENI. This CDR3 spans 12 amino acids. V lost 3 bases, J lost 9 bases, and 9 bases lay in between.

The CDR3 reads CASSPGQANTIYF. The CDR3 DNA sequence: TGTGCCAGCTCACCGGGACAGGCAAACACCATATATTTT. The chain recombines TRBV18 with TRBJ1-3; 8 bases match TRBD1. The CDR3 extends over 13 amino acids. The J segment lost 6 bases and the V segment lost 3 bases, leaving 1 base of the junction unmatched. CDR1 is KGHSH, CDR2 LQKENI, per germline.

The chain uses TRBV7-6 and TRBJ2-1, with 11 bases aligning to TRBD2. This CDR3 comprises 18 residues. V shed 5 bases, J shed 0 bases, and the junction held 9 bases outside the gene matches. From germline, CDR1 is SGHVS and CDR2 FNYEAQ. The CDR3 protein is CASSHSGGVLSSYNEQFF. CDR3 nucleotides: TGTGCCAGCAGCCATAGCGGGGGGGTCCTGAGCTCCTACAATGAGCAGTTCTTC.

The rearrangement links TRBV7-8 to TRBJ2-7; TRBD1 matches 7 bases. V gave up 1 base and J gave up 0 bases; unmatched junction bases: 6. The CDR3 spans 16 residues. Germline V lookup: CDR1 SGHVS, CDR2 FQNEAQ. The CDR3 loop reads CASSLVPRGHSYEQYF. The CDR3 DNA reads TGTGCCAGCAGCTTAGTCCCAAGGGGGCACTCCTACGAGCAGTACTTC.

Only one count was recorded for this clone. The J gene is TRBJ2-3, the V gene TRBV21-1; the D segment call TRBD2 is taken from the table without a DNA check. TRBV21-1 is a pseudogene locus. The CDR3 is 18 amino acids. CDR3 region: CASSKVTGATSGGNTQYF. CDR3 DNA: TGTGCCAGCAGCAAAGTAACGGGAGCCACTAGCGGGGGGAATACGCAGTATTTT.

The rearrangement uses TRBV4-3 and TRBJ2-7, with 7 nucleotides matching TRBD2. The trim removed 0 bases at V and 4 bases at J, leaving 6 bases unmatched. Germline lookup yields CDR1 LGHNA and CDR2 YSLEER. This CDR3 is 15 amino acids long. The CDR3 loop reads CASSQDLAGVYEQYF. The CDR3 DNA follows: TGCGCCAGCAGCCAAGATCTTGCGGGGGTGTACGAGCAGTACTTC.

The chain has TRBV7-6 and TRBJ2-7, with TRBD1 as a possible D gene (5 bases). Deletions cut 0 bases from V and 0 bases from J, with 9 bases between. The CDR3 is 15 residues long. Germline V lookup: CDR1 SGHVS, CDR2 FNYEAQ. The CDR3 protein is CASSLAGPPSYEQYF. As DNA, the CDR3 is TGTGCCAGCAGCTTAGCGGGGCCCCCCTCCTACGAGCAGTACTTC.